This TCR beta chain was profiled in a study of tissue T cells after allogeneic stem cell transplantation (dated by TCRdb to 2021 to 2024). Describing the broader study: When multiple samples of a tissue were available, H&E sections were reviewed by a pathologist, and samples with histologically apparent lymphocytes were prioritized for sequencing. The human arm was conducted as a prospective observational study, and neither blinding nor randomization was performed. TCR beta repertoires were profiled across many tissues obtained from research autopsies of patients with and without GVHD, as well as in mouse models of GVHD. Summary of the overall study and its limitations: Blood and spleen T cells captured only a limited portion of the TCR repertoire detected in tissues, in both patients and mice. The study did not determine which tissue TCRs were alloreactive or antigen-specific, and some clones might have been persisting host cells. Within patients, how anatomically similar tissues were was a major factor shaping TCR repertoire composition, regardless of disease or transplant status. Blood samples were not available from the non-GVHD comparator patients. Sampling depth was acknowledged as a limitation, and the patient cohort was both small and clinically heterogeneous. Only a few T cell clones appeared in more than one patient, yet motif-based clustering showed tissue-specific repertoire signatures that were shared between patients.

The V end loses 5 bases and the J end loses 4 bases, and a stretch of 13 bases separates them. CDR1 and CDR2 are read off the germline V gene as MNHEY and SVGAGI. The CDR3 runs 14 residues from the cysteine to the phenylalanine. The retained sequence is limited to the CDR3, 42 bases, with the frame set at the first base. To note about this clone: Its antigen specificity is not known. Per-nucleotide qualities are absent, and no much larger clonotype sits a single base away.

The time point label, read with the paper, signifies: human tissue collected at research (rapid) autopsy. Three non-HCT comparator patients with other cancers, having at least five GI tract samples and no known GI disease at death, were selected retrospectively. Autopsy tissues, which were obtained after a median post-mortem interval of approximately 9.9 hours, included GI sites from esophagus to rectum, liver, skin and lymphoid organs including spleen. Each autopsy specimen was cut in two, with one portion flash-frozen in liquid nitrogen and the remainder formalin-fixed, and the outer muscle layers of GI specimens were removed. To extract genomic DNA from frozen tissues, either the Mag-Bind Blood & Tissue DNA HDQ 96 Kit on a Chemagic 360 or the DNeasy Blood & Tissue Kit was used. Because of concern about red blood cell contamination, extracted DNA was further purified using the Genomic DNA Clean & Concentrator-25 kit.

The library was made by the immunoSEQ multiplex PCR assay. TCRbeta CDR3 sequencing was performed at survey depth by Adaptive Biotechnologies, and CDR3 sequences, V/J genes, productive frequency and template counts were reported. Amplification of TCR beta CDR3 regions was performed from genomic DNA rather than from RNA. Turning to the authors' computational methods: Jensen-Shannon divergence served to quantify pairwise repertoire overlap between tissues, with 0 meaning identical and 1 meaning complete divergence. Tissues were grouped by single-linkage agglomerative hierarchical clustering of pairwise JSD values, and the clustering results were shown as dendrograms. GLIPH2 was applied to all patient samples using simulation_depth 1000, kmer_min_depth 3, and cdr3_length_cutoff 8, and only groups with more than two unique CDR3s were retained. A standardized tissue-overlap score extrapolated Jaccard GLIPH-group overlap across patients to a standard repertoire size of 1000 clones. Linear mixed-effect models, with tissue as a fixed effect and individual as a random effect, were used to test how diversity related to clinical or experimental variables. TCRdb limited this immuneACCESS table to in-frame rearrangements with V and J called. A share of clones is missing; checked studies link under half to unresolved V genes, and the rest is unexplained. The V and J calls and clone size are taken from that table; D and trimming were inferred from the DNA. The sample contains roughly 5,800 clones, around two thirds of them found a single time. The ten biggest clones cover 14% of the sample.

The receptor's source is a woman aged 18 to 55 with breast cancer. The sequencing here drew on duodenum tissue, taken at autopsy. The rearrangement joined TRBV6-5 to TRBJ2-3; no D gene is confidently identified. The DNA reads TGTGCCAGCAGTCGCCTCTCCCTGGCAGATACGCAGTATTTT. The resulting protein is CASSRLSLADTQYF.